The next 3 T cell receptor beta chains were all read from a single sample in a study of T cell clonotyping in hematopoietic cell transplantation. Here immunoSEQ multiplex PCR was the method, and the copy in TCRdb shows in-frame clones only, minus some. The data hold 5,500 to 6,500 clones, with approximately 90% observed a single time. This specimen consisted of peripheral blood mononuclear cells, obtained 100 days after allogeneic stem cell transplant. These TCRs come from a female patient aged 50 to 60 who had an allogeneic stem cell transplant from an unrelated donor, so T cells may come from the graft donor. Some clones in this sample may be carry-over from other donors' samples.

The chain couples TRBV6-6 to TRBJ1-6; D not resolved. Germline assignment: CDR1 MNHNY and CDR2 SVGAGI (reference sequence). The CDR3 covers 14 residues. Trimming stripped 2 bases from V and 6 bases from J, with 8 bases between. As DNA, the CDR3 is TGTGCCAGCAGTTACGAATGGGGTAATTCACCCCTCCACTTT. Translating it yields CASSYEWGNSPLHF.

V is TRBV30 and J is TRBJ2-2; D perhaps matches TRBD1 (6 bases). The CDR3 extends over 14 amino acids. Germline V gene data show CDR1 as GTSNPN and CDR2 as SVGIG (reference sequence). The germline V and J ends were trimmed by 3 bases and 3 bases, with 11 bases remaining between them. The CDR3 is CAWRLQGYTGELFF. CDR3 DNA sequence: TGTGCCTGGAGGTTGCAGGGGTACACCGGGGAGCTGTTTTTT.

The chain links TRBV7-9 to TRBJ1-3; 7 nucleotides agree with TRBD1. With 5 bases clipped from V and 3 bases from J, the junction kept 10 bases outside the gene matches. The length of the CDR3 is 16 residues. Germline V lookup: CDR1 SEHNR, CDR2 FQNEAQ (reference sequence). CDR3 residues: CASSRTGTVYGNTIYF. The CDR3 region has the DNA TGTGCCAGCAGCCGAACAGGGACAGTATATGGAAACACCATATATTTT.